This passage covers 25 T cell receptor beta chains from one sample sequenced in a study of STAT5B mutations in CD4+ large granular lymphocyte leukemia. The data were produced by immunoSEQ multiplex PCR, yet TCRdb's version contains in-frame clones alone and is incomplete. The sample records 23,000 or so clones, over 70% being singletons. What was sequenced was CD4+ T cells from blood buffy coats. These receptors were obtained from a human donor in good health.

This clone was picked up one time. The rearrangement joins TRBV5-1 to TRBJ2-5; 11 positions match TRBD2. This CDR3 contains 17 residues. Losses at the gene ends were 0 bases for V and 0 bases for J; bases not matched to a gene: 4. CDR1 is SGHRS, CDR2 YFSETQ, per germline. The CDR3 loop reads CASSLGGLAAYQETQYF. DNA for the CDR3: TGCGCCAGCAGCTTGGGGGGACTAGCGGCGTACCAAGAGACCCAGTACTTC.

This chain connects TRBV6-1 to TRBJ2-1, with D possibly TRBD2 on 7 matching bases. V gave up 7 bases and J gave up 10 bases, with 20 bases separating them. The CDR3 runs 14 residues. Germline V CDR1 and CDR2: MNHNS, SASEGT. The CDR3 bases are TGTGCCAGCATCCCGGGGGGCACTATTTCAGAGCAGTTCTTC. Protein product: CASIPGGTISEQFF.

V is TRBV29-1 and J is TRBJ2-7, with D perhaps matching TRBD2 (6 bases). Per the germline V gene, CDR1 is SQVTM and CDR2 is ANQGSEA. CDR3 length: 15 residues. The V end was cut by 0 bases, the J end by 0 bases, with 12 bases between. CDR3: CSVEDGGGSSYEQYF. In DNA, the CDR3 is TGCAGCGTTGAAGACGGGGGTGGAAGCTCCTACGAGCAGTACTTC.

This clone was picked up one time. The rearrangement joins TRBV29-1 to TRBJ2-3; 14 bases match TRBD2. This CDR3 region has 15 residues. Germline V gene data show CDR1 as SQVTM and CDR2 as ANQGSEA. The V segment lost 6 bases and the J segment 4 bases; nucleotides outside the gene matches: 6. The CDR3 DNA sequence: TGCAGCGTGGCTGGGACTAGCGGGAGCCCAGATACGCAGTATTTT. It translates to CSVAGTSGSPDTQYF.

The chain joins TRBV10-3 to TRBJ2-7; 8 positions agree with TRBD2. The CDR3 runs 16 residues. J lost 0 bases, V lost 7 bases, and 11 bases had no gene match. Germline assignment: CDR1 ENHRY and CDR2 SYGVKD. Written as DNA, the CDR3 is TGTGCCATCACCGGGGGGGAGCCAGGGACCTCCTACGAGCAGTACTTC. Protein product: CAITGGEPGTSYEQYF.

The chain combines TRBV29-1 with TRBJ2-5, with D perhaps TRBD2 (6 bases). The V and J ends lost 7 bases and 4 bases respectively, with 16 bases between them. The CDR3 covers 13 residues. CDR1 and CDR2 from the germline V gene are SQVTM and ANQGSEA. The chain's CDR3 is CSAQDGGAETQYF. In DNA, the CDR3 is TGCAGCGCGCAGGACGGAGGGGCAGAGACCCAGTACTTC.

The chain joins TRBV6-5 to TRBJ2-7, with a possible D match to TRBD1 (7 bases). The germline V gene encodes CDR1 MNHEY and CDR2 SVGAGI. This CDR3 region has 12 residues. The V end lost 10 bases, the J end lost 7 bases, and 17 bases lay between the germline ends. In DNA, the CDR3 is TGTGCCACCAAAACAGGGGCGGGGGAGCAGTACTTC. Its translation: CATKTGAGEQYF.

The V gene is TRBV19, the J gene TRBJ1-5, with TRBD1 identical over 7 bases. The CDR3 totals 13 residues. Germline-derived CDR1 and CDR2 are LNHDA and SQIVND (reference sequence). V gave up 10 bases and J gave up 7 bases; unmatched junction bases: 10. CDR3 region: CATQGEGWQPQHF. CDR3 nucleotides: TGTGCCACCCAGGGGGAGGGATGGCAGCCCCAGCATTTT.

In this sample, this clone turned up a few times. The chain recombines TRBV6-5 with TRBJ1-5; D ambiguous. Trimming removed 3 bases at V and 1 base at J, with 7 bases between. This CDR3 has 14 residues. Germline CDR1 MNHEY, CDR2 SVGAGI. The CDR3, as DNA: TGTGCCAGCAGTTATGCACAAAGCAATCAGCCCCAGCATTTT. It yields the protein CASSYAQSNQPQHF.

This rearrangement joins TRBV11-3 to TRBJ2-3, with TRBD2 matching over 10 bases. Trimming took 5 bases from V and 5 from J; bases not matched to a gene: 7. The CDR3 contains 15 residues. From germline, CDR1 is SGHNT and CDR2 YENEEA. The CDR3: CASSLGLASIDTQYF. The DNA for the CDR3 is TGTGCCAGCAGCCTGGGACTAGCGTCGATAGATACGCAGTATTTT.

This chain joins TRBV11-3 and TRBJ2-3, with D possibly matching TRBD2 (6 bases). Germline V gives CDR1 SGHNT, CDR2 YENEEA. The CDR3 consists of 16 residues. V lost 6 bases and J lost 5, with 21 bases in between. CDR3 sequence: CASSFLGSGAGDTQYF. The DNA of the CDR3 is TGTGCCAGCAGTTTCCTGGGTAGCGGAGCCGGAGATACGCAGTATTTT.

The rearrangement joins TRBV6-1 to TRBJ2-5, with 9 positions matching TRBD1. The V gene's germline CDR1 is MNHNS and CDR2 SASEGT. V trimming: 7 bases; J trimming: 1 base; junction bases outside the gene matches: 7. The CDR3 is 15 amino acids. The CDR3, as DNA: TGTGCCAGCACCAAATTGACAGGGGGCCAAGAGACCCAGTACTTC. Its translation is CASTKLTGGQETQYF.

The chain recombines TRBV5-4 with TRBJ2-7, with D maybe TRBD1 (5 bases). This CDR3 is 14 amino acids long. V was clipped by 0 bases and J by 4 bases, with 11 bases between them. Germline CDR1 SGHNT, CDR2 YYREEE (reference sequence). The CDR3 reads CASSLGAGLYEQYF. Here the CDR3 DNA reads TGTGCCAGCAGCTTGGGGGCAGGGTTGTACGAGCAGTACTTC.

The chain has TRBV16 and TRBJ1-3; perhaps TRBD1 as D (5 bases). Per germline, CDR1 KGHSY and CDR2 FQNENV. V lost 3 bases, J lost 0 bases, and 9 bases lay in between. The CDR3 extends over 15 amino acids. CDR3 region: CASSQMTVSGNTIYF. DNA of the CDR3: TGTGCCAGCAGCCAGATGACAGTCTCTGGAAACACCATATATTTT. The whole variable domain, remainder taken from reference TRBV16 and TRBJ1-3, is GEEVAQTPKHLVRGEGQKAKLYCAPIKGHSYVFWYQQVLKNEFKFLISFQNENVFDETGMPKERFSAKCLPNSPCSLEIQATKLEDSAVYFCASSQMTVSGNTIYFGEGSWLTVV.

The chain is built from TRBV25-1 and TRBJ2-2; D gene unclear. With 1 base removed from V and 2 bases from J, the gap between germline ends came to 14 bases. Germline V CDR1 and CDR2: MGHDK, SYGVNS. This CDR3 is built from 17 residues. The CDR3 protein is CASSESQRLGNTGELFF. CDR3 nucleotide sequence: TGTGCCAGCAGTGAATCTCAGCGTCTGGGCAACACCGGGGAGCTGTTTTTT.

This clone was picked up a small number of times. J is TRBJ2-7 and V is TRBV27; D is unclear. The V gene's germline CDR1 is MNHEY and CDR2 SMNVEV (reference sequence). V lost 4 bases to trimming and J lost 3 bases, with 4 bases between them. This CDR3 is 11 amino acids long. The CDR3 is CASSSLYEQYF. The CDR3 coding sequence is TGTGCCAGCAGTTCACTCTACGAGCAGTACTTC.

Here the CDR3 reads CASSLLGVSSYNEQFF. Here the CDR3 DNA reads TGTGCCAGCAGTTTACTGGGGGTGAGCTCCTACAATGAGCAGTTCTTC. The chain uses TRBV27 and TRBJ2-1, with D possibly called TRBD1 or TRBD2 (5 bases each). The CDR3 is made up of 16 amino acids. V lost 2 bases, J lost 0 bases, and 11 bases lay in between. CDR1 is MNHEY and CDR2 is SMNVEV in the germline V gene (reference sequence).

The count of this clone is one. The V and J genes are TRBV2 and TRBJ2-2, with TRBD1 as a possible D gene (6 bases). From germline, CDR1 is SNHLY and CDR2 FYNNEI. The CDR3 has 13 residues. V was cut by 7 bases and J by 5 bases, with 11 bases left in between. The CDR3 sequence: CASTGERTGELFF. The CDR3 DNA reads as TGTGCCAGCACAGGGGAGAGGACCGGGGAGCTGTTTTTT.

This sequence joins TRBV6-6 and TRBJ2-7, with 8 bases matching TRBD1. Per germline, CDR1 MNHNY and CDR2 SVGAGI (reference sequence). The J segment lost 6 bases and the V segment lost 2 bases, leaving 12 bases of the junction unmatched. CDR3 size: 16 residues. CDR3 protein: CASSYGTGAVGGEQYF. The CDR3 DNA is TGTGCCAGCAGTTACGGGACAGGCGCCGTAGGTGGCGAGCAGTACTTC.

This sequence joins TRBV18 and TRBJ1-3; TRBD1 agrees at 9 bases. CDR1 KGHSH and CDR2 LQKENI come from the germline V gene. Losses at the gene ends were 1 base for V and 3 bases for J; bases not matched to a gene: 7. The CDR3 covers 17 residues. CDR3 amino acids: CASSPLAGTGFGNTIYF. The CDR3, as DNA: TGTGCCAGCTCACCACTCGCCGGGACAGGGTTTGGAAACACCATATATTTT.

This clone was found a few times. This chain connects TRBV11-2 to TRBJ1-1; no clear D. The CDR3 totals 14 residues. Germline V gives CDR1 SGHAT, CDR2 FQNNGV. The V end lost 5 bases, the J end lost 1 base, and 11 bases lay between the germline ends. Written as DNA, the CDR3 is TGTGCCAGCAGCACGGGGAGGGAGAACACTGAAGCTTTCTTT. This sequence encodes CASSTGRENTEAFF.

The rearrangement uses TRBV6-1 and TRBJ1-2; D gene unclear. Trimming took off 3 bases at V and 6 bases at J, with 14 bases between the two ends. Germline V gene sequence: CDR1 MNHNS, CDR2 SASEGT. The CDR3 runs 14 residues. In DNA, the CDR3 is TGTGCCAGCAGTGAGGAAGCGGGTGGGAATGGCTACACCTTC. Protein: CASSEEAGGNGYTF.

The J gene is TRBJ1-2, the V gene TRBV10-3, with 11 bases identical to TRBD1. The V and J ends lost 8 bases and 5 bases, in that order; junction bases with no gene match: 7. The CDR3 is 14 amino acids. Germline values: CDR1 ENHRY, CDR2 SYGVKD. Here the CDR3 DNA reads TGTGCCATCGGGGGGGACAGGGGGTCGTATGGCTACACCTTC. Its translation is CAIGGDRGSYGYTF.

This clone was recorded a few times. The CDR3 spells CASSMGLWSSYEQYF. Here the CDR3 DNA reads TGTGCCAGTAGTATGGGTCTTTGGAGCTCCTACGAGCAGTACTTC. This rearrangement joins TRBV19 to TRBJ2-7, with D unresolved. The CDR3 consists of 15 residues. V gave up 3 bases and J gave up 0 bases, with 12 bases separating them. The germline CDR1 and CDR2 sequences are LNHDA and SQIVND (reference sequence). The full variable domain, in which reference TRBV19 and TRBJ2-7 provide the parts outside the CDR3, is DGGITQSPKYLFRKEGQNVTLSCEQNLNHDAMYWYRQDPGQGLRLIYYSQIVNDFQKGDIAEGYSVSREKKESFPLTVTSAQKNPTAFYLCASSMGLWSSYEQYFGPGTRLTVT.

The V gene is TRBV5-1, the J gene TRBJ1-5, with no clear D. V was pared by 0 bases and J by 2 bases, with 6 bases between. CDR3 size: 14 residues. The germline V gene encodes CDR1 SGHRS and CDR2 YFSETQ. CDR3 in amino acids: CASSLDGGNQPQHF. CDR3 nucleotides: TGCGCCAGCAGCTTGGATGGGGGCAATCAGCCCCAGCATTTT.